Detailed here is one T cell receptor (beta chain). Its antigen is still unknown. It has no much larger one-base neighbor in the sample; base qualities were not kept. This sample stems from a study of blood T cell repertoires in COVID-19 (dated by TCRdb to 2018 to 2021). With regard to the full study: Collaborator samples came from the United States, Italy and Spain and covered acute and convalescent phases of COVID-19. Sample metadata almost always included a de-identified subject ID, COVID-19 status, age in years and sex. The prospective study material was composed of cDNA or gDNA derived from T cells, B-cell-depleted T cells, or PBMCs. The repertoires were released in a freely available public database intended as a resource for research on the immune response to SARS-CoV-2. Where HLA class I and class II types were available, the types were taken from metadata supplied by the sample provider, not from assay-based typing. The dataset comprised deeply sampled blood TCRbeta repertoires from subjects exposed to, actively infected with, or recovered from COVID-19. The samples were drawn from the first 160 participants of the ongoing ImmuneRACE study and from 1,254 subjects provided by 6 global collaborators.

TCRbeta CDR3 regions were amplified from genomic DNA using the immunoSEQ Assay, a bias-controlled multiplex PCR. On the study's bioinformatics: Within the assay, amplification of reference gene primers was used to estimate how many nucleated cells each sample contained. To quantify the absolute abundance of each unique TCRbeta CDR3 rearrangement, sequence reads were collapsed and filtered. For each sample, productive Simpson clonality was calculated as the square root of Simpson's diversity index across productive rearrangements. What TCRdb holds here is the immuneACCESS table cut down to in-frame rearrangements. Part of the clones is not present; checked against another copy, under half of the missing clones reflect an unresolved V gene, and the others are unexplained. The DNA was the basis for D and trimming; V, J and clone size are from that table. Across this sample there are 45,000 to 60,000 clones, with 70% to 85% seen only once. The leading ten clones occupy around 5.8% of the sample.

Overall study results and their limits: How much clinical and demographic metadata was included differed by source and by participant, and the metadata was provided uncurated.

Participants in the prospective study were enrolled through a virtual design, were aged roughly 18 to 100 years, and lived in 24 United States geographic areas. In the prospective study, cohorts were assigned on the basis of participant-reported clinical history obtained from a screening survey and a study questionnaire. In the prospective study, whole blood, serum and a nasopharyngeal or oropharyngeal swab were collected from each participant by mobile phlebotomists. Participants in the prospective study had the option to provide additional blood draws and questionnaires over a roughly 2-month period. Prospective study blood samples were shipped either frozen or at room temperature before DNA extraction. The source of this sequence is a woman aged 45-65 years with acute COVID-19. The sequencing sample was made of PBMCs or T cells enriched from blood (not recorded which).

The DNA sequence is as follows: TGTGCCAGCAGCCCGGGACAGGGACCGTCCTACGAGCAGTACTTC. Translated, this is CASSPGQGPSYEQYF. Recombination connected TRBV27 to TRBJ2-7; TRBD1 agrees with 9 junctional bases. The CDR3 spans 15 residues, from the cysteine through the phenylalanine. Here the CDR3 DNA is all that survives: 45 bases in frame from base 1. V loses 6 bases at its end and J loses 1 base; junction bases beyond the gene matches: 7. Taken from the germline V gene (reference sequence), the CDR1 and CDR2 loops are MNHEY and SMNVEV.